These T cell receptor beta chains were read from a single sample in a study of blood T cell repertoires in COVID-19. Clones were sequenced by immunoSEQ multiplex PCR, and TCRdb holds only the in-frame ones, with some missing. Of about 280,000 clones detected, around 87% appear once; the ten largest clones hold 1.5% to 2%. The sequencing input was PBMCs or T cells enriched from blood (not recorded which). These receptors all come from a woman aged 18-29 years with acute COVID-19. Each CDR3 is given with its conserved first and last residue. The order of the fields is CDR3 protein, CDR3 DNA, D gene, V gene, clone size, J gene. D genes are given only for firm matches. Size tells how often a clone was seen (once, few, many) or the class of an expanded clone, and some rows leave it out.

CDR3aa: CASSRLGAVNTGELFF
CDR3nt: TGTGCCAGCAGCCGACTTGGGGCAGTGAACACCGGGGAGCTGTTTTTT
d_gene: -
v_gene: TRBV3-1/TRBV3-2
abundance: -
j_gene: TRBJ2-2

CDR3aa: CASSQDRVAGPTFEQYF
CDR3nt: TGCGCCAGCAGCCAAGATCGGGTAGCGGGTCCTACCTTCGAGCAGTACTTC
d_gene: TRBD2
v_gene: TRBV4-3
abundance: -
j_gene: TRBJ2-7

CDR3aa: CASSISGGVINTGELFF
CDR3nt: TGTGCCAGTAGTATCTCAGGGGGCGTTATTAACACCGGGGAGCTGTTTTTT
d_gene: TRBD1
v_gene: TRBV19
abundance: -
j_gene: TRBJ2-2

CDR3aa: CASSYSSFRSDGYTF
CDR3nt: TGTGCCAGCAGTTACTCAAGTTTTAGGAGCGATGGCTACACCTTC
d_gene: -
v_gene: TRBV6-5
abundance: once
j_gene: TRBJ1-2

CDR3aa: CASSSGTGGTDTQYF
CDR3nt: TGCGCCAGCAGCAGTGGGACAGGGGGCACAGATACGCAGTATTTT
d_gene: TRBD1
v_gene: TRBV5-1
abundance: -
j_gene: TRBJ2-3

CDR3aa: CASSPPLAGGPAEQYF
CDR3nt: TGCGCCAGCAGCCCACCTCTAGCGGGAGGGCCCGCGGAGCAGTACTTC
d_gene: TRBD2
v_gene: TRBV4-1
abundance: -
j_gene: TRBJ2-7

CDR3aa: CASKYRSLQPQHF
CDR3nt: TGTGCCAGCAAGTACCGCAGTCTTCAGCCCCAGCATTTT
d_gene: -
v_gene: TRBV28
abundance: -
j_gene: TRBJ1-5

CDR3aa: CASSPQGPQGAGEKLFF
CDR3nt: TGTGCCAGCTCACCTCAGGGTCCCCAGGGGGCCGGTGAAAAACTGTTTTTT
d_gene: TRBD1
v_gene: TRBV18
abundance: -
j_gene: TRBJ1-4

CDR3aa: CASSPARGTGSEKLFF
CDR3nt: TGCGCCAGCAGCCCAGCGCGGGGGACGGGATCTGAAAAACTGTTTTTT
d_gene: -
v_gene: TRBV4-1
abundance: -
j_gene: TRBJ1-4

CDR3aa: CASSSSYEQYF
CDR3nt: TGTGCCAGCAGCTCGTCCTACGAGCAGTACTTC
d_gene: -
v_gene: TRBV5-8
abundance: -
j_gene: TRBJ2-7

CDR3aa: CASSIRGGSHNEQFF
CDR3nt: TGTGCCAGTAGTATTCGGGGAGGGTCCCACAATGAGCAGTTCTTC
d_gene: TRBD2
v_gene: TRBV19
abundance: -
j_gene: TRBJ2-1

CDR3aa: CASSPDVGRADIQYF
CDR3nt: TGTGCCAGCTCACCAGATGTCGGGAGGGCGGACATTCAGTACTTC
d_gene: TRBD2
v_gene: TRBV18
abundance: -
j_gene: TRBJ2-4

CDR3aa: CASSQRTGVVYF
CDR3nt: TGTGCCAGCAGTCAAAGGACAGGAGTGGTGTACTTC
d_gene: TRBD1
v_gene: TRBV28
abundance: -
j_gene: TRBJ2-7

CDR3aa: CSVGAAWNTEAFF
CDR3nt: TGCAGCGTTGGGGCCGCCTGGAACACTGAAGCTTTCTTT
d_gene: -
v_gene: TRBV29-1
abundance: -
j_gene: TRBJ1-1

CDR3aa: CASSRGTGLYNEQFF
CDR3nt: TGCGCCAGCAGCCGAGGGACAGGGCTCTACAATGAGCAGTTCTTC
d_gene: TRBD1
v_gene: TRBV4-3
abundance: once
j_gene: TRBJ2-1

CDR3aa: CASSSRQGAEAFF
CDR3nt: TGTGCCAGCAGTTCTCGACAGGGCGCTGAAGCTTTCTTT
d_gene: TRBD1
v_gene: TRBV6-2/TRBV6-3
abundance: once
j_gene: TRBJ1-1

CDR3aa: CASSPGRLTQYF
CDR3nt: TGTGCCAGCAGCCCGGGGAGGCTTACGCAGTATTTT
d_gene: -
v_gene: TRBV7-9
abundance: -
j_gene: TRBJ2-3

CDR3aa: CASSPRAGAENYGYTF
CDR3nt: TGTGCCAGCTCACCCCGAGCGGGGGCAGAGAACTATGGCTACACCTTC
d_gene: -
v_gene: TRBV18
abundance: -
j_gene: TRBJ1-2